This T cell receptor beta chain was sequenced during a study of regulatory T cells in long-lasting Graves disease. This clonotype was counted at least ten times. Construction of TCR beta libraries relied on iRepertoire HTBI primers and on Arm-PCR targeting CDR3 regions. TCRdb itself ran the multiplex PCR reads through MiXCR, one entry per CDR3 protein. Among roughly 560,000 distinct CDR3 sequences listed, 12% were seen once. This CDR3 comprises 15 residues. CDR1 MNHEY and CDR2 SMNVEV come from the germline V gene (reference sequence). After removal of 4 bases from V and 3 bases from J, the junction contained 9 bases not matched to a gene. Time point indicated: newly diagnosed GD, antithyroid drugs for less than 3 months. The TCR library was made from RNA extracted from PBMCs. This sample was shared with a second study, whose subject was T cells in Graves' hyperthyroidism and ophthalmopathy. That study adds: Clinical symptoms, serum thyroxine, TRAb, thyroid ultrasound and orbital computed tomography informed diagnoses. When the TCR CDR3 underwent first-round RT-PCR, the HTBI primer set was used.

The sequences come from peripheral blood mononuclear cells (PBMCs), collected at new diagnosis, from a patient treated with antithyroid drugs. This chain links TRBV27 with TRBJ2-7; 7 nucleotides agree with TRBD1. The sequence was collected from a woman under 40 with Graves disease. CDR3 amino acids: CASSYNRGEGYEQYF. The CDR3 coding sequence is TGTGCCAGCAGTTACAACAGGGGTGAAGGCTACGAGCAGTACTTC.